This T cell receptor (beta chain) was observed in a study of blood T cell repertoires in COVID-19. Across the whole study: Sources were T cells, B-cell-depleted T cells, or PBMCs; the material itself was cDNA or gDNA.

The authors' processing: Amplification from reference gene primers served as the basis for estimated nucleated cell counts. Assay used: immunoSEQ multiplex PCR; TCRdb lists only in-frame clones, some missing. D and trimming were read from the DNA, whereas the V and J calls and clone size are those reported in that table. This sample has around 280,000 clones, with roughly 90% found just once. Patients at the Seattle site were enrolled during active infection and followed longitudinally. The V end was cut by 0 bases, the J end by 8 bases, with 13 bases between. CDR3 length: 15 amino acids. Germline V gene lookup returns CDR1 LGHNT and CDR2 FRNRAP.

The genes are TRBV12-5 and TRBJ1-4, with D perhaps TRBD1 (6 bases). The sequence came from a woman in her 30s with COVID-19, enrolled during active disease. What was sequenced was peripheral blood. The CDR3 DNA follows: TGTGCTAGTGGTTTGGTAGGGGGGGCGGAAGAAAAACTGTTTTTT. Translated, it gives CASGLVGGAEEKLFF.